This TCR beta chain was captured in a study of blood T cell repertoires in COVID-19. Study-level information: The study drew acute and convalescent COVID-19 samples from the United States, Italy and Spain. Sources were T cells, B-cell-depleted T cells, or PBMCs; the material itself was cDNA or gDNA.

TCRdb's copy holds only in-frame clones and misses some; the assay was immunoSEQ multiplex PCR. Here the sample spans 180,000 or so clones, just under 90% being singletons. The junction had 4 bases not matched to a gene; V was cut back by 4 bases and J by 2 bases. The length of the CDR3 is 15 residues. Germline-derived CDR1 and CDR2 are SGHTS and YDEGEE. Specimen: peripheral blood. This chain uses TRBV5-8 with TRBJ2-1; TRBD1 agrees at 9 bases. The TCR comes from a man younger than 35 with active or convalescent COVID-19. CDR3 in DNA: TGTGCCAGCAGCAGAACAGGGGGCACCTACAATGAGCAGTTCTTC. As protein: CASSRTGGTYNEQFF.